These T cell receptor beta chains were read from a single sample in a study of blood T cells in healthy people across ages. Via MiXCR, TCRdb re-called the 5' RACE reads, giving one row per CDR3 protein. This sample yields around 1,000,000 distinct CDR3 sequences, of which approximately 26% are seen a single time; 0.75% belongs to the top ten. The sample also formed part of further work on T cells of mothers and their children.

The sample consisted of blood. The receptors derive from a girl aged 2 to 10 in good health. The CDR3 runs from the conserved cysteine through the conserved F or W. Fields, in order: D gene, J gene, V gene, clone size, CDR3 DNA, CDR3 protein. D genes are given only for firm matches. Clone size appears in some rows only: once, few, many, or a class for an expanded clone.

- TRBJ2-7 TRBV2 - TGTGCCAGCAGGAACAGCAGGGGCGAGCAGTACTTC CASRNSRGEQYF
- TRBJ2-7 TRBV2 few TGTGCCAGCAGTGGGGACCCAGTAAGAGGGGGATACGAGCAGTACTTC CASSGDPVRGGYEQYF
- TRBJ2-2 TRBV24-1 - TGTGCCACCAGTGATTTAAGACACACATCCACCGGGGAGCTGTTTTTT CATSDLRHTSTGELFF
TRBD2 TRBJ2-2 TRBV9 few TGTGCCAGCAGCGCAGGACTAGCGGGAGCGGTAGGGGAGCTGTTTTTT CASSAGLAGAVGELFF
TRBD2 TRBJ2-2 TRBV12-3/TRBV12-4 few TGTGCCAGCACGTTAGCGGGTACCGGGGAGCTGTTTTTT CASTLAGTGELFF
- TRBJ1-4 TRBV12-3/TRBV12-4 - TGTGCCAGCAGCCCCGAAGGGGATAGTGAAAAACTGTTTTTT CASSPEGDSEKLFF
TRBD1 TRBJ2-5 TRBV12-3/TRBV12-4 - TGTGCCAGCAGCCAGCTGATTGGGACAGGTGACTCGACCCAGTACTTC CASSQLIGTGDSTQYF
- TRBJ1-1 TRBV5-6 - TGTGCCAGCAGCGATTCCCCGGGACTCACTGAAGCTTTCTTT CASSDSPGLTEAFF
TRBD1 TRBJ2-3 TRBV29-1 - TGCAGCGTTAGGGACAGGGATACGCAGTATTTT CSVRDRDTQYF
TRBD1 TRBJ1-2 TRBV5-1 few TGCGCCAGCCGGACAGGGGGCGATAACTATGGCTACACCTTC CASRTGGDNYGYTF
- TRBJ1-1 TRBV3-1 - TGTGCCAGCAGCCAAACCGGGACGGTGAACACTGAAGCTTTCTTT CASSQTGTVNTEAFF
- TRBJ2-1 TRBV13 few TGTGCCAGCAGCTTAGAATGGAGGGCGGGCTCCTACAATGAGCAGTTCTTC CASSLEWRAGSYNEQFF
TRBD1 TRBJ1-2 TRBV29-1 few TGCAGCGTTGGGACAGGGGGAGGCTATGGCTACACCTTC CSVGTGGGYGYTF
TRBD2 TRBJ2-1 TRBV6-1 few TGTGCCAGCAGTGGAGCGGGAACCTACAATGAGCAGTTCTTC CASSGAGTYNEQFF
- TRBJ1-2 TRBV28 - TGTGCCAGCAGCGTTACAGCGTTGGACCCTATTTATGGCTACACCTTC CASSVTALDPIYGYTF
- TRBJ2-1 TRBV12-3/TRBV12-4 - TGTGCCAGCAGTTACCTAGGGTCTGGTTTTGAGCAGTTCTTC CASSYLGSGFEQFF
- TRBJ2-7 TRBV6-5 - TGTGCCAGCAGTCGGGAACTACGCCCCTACGAGCAGTACTTC CASSRELRPYEQYF
- TRBJ2-5 TRBV5-5 - TGTGCCAGCAGCTTGGCCGAGGGAGAGACCCAGTACTTC CASSLAEGETQYF
- TRBJ1-6 TRBV9 - TGTGCCAGCAGCGTAGCTGGAGGGACCCTCCACTTT CASSVAGGTLHF
TRBD2 TRBJ2-3 TRBV12-3/TRBV12-4 - TGTGCCCAGAATGAATGGGGCGGGAGCGCAGATACGCAGTATTTT CAQNEWGGSADTQYF
- TRBJ1-3 TRBV18 few TGTGCCAGCTCACCAAAGGTTCTCTCTGGAAACACCATATATTTT CASSPKVLSGNTIYF
- TRBJ1-6 TRBV12-3/TRBV12-4 few TGTGCCAGCAGTTCCAGTTTCTTTGGGAATTCACCCCTCCACTTT CASSSSFFGNSPLHF
- TRBJ2-7 TRBV28 few TGTGCCAGCAGTTTTGGGAGGACCCCAGCCTACGAGCAGTACTTC CASSFGRTPAYEQYF
TRBD1 TRBJ2-5 TRBV29-1 - TGCAGCGTTGAAAGGGACAGGGACCGAGAGACCCAGTACTTC CSVERDRDRETQYF